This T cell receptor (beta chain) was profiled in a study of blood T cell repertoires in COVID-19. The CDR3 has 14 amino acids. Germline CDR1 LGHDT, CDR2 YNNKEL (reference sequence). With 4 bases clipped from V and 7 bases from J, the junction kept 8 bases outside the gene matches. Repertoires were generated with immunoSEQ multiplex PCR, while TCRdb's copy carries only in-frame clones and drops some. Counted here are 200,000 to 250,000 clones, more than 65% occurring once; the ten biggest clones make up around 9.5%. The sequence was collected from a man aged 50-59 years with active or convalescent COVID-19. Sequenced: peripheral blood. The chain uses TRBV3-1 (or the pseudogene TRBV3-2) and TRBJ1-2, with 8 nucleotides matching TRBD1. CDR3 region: CASSPGQGGGGYTF. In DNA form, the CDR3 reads TGTGCCAGCAGCCCTGGACAGGGAGGGGGTGGCTACACCTTC.